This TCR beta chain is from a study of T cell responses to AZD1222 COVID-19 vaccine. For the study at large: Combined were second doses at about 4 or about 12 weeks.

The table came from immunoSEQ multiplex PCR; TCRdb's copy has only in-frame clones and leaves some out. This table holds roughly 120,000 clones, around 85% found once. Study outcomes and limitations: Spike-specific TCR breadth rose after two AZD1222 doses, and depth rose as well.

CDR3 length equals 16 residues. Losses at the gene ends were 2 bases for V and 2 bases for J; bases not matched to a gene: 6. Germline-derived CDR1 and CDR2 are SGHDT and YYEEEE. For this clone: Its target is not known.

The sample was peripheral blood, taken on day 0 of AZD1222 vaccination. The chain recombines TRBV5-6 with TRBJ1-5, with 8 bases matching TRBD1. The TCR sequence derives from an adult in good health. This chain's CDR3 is CASSFDRGEGNQPQHF. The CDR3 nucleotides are TGTGCCAGCAGCTTCGACAGGGGAGAGGGCAATCAGCCCCAGCATTTT.